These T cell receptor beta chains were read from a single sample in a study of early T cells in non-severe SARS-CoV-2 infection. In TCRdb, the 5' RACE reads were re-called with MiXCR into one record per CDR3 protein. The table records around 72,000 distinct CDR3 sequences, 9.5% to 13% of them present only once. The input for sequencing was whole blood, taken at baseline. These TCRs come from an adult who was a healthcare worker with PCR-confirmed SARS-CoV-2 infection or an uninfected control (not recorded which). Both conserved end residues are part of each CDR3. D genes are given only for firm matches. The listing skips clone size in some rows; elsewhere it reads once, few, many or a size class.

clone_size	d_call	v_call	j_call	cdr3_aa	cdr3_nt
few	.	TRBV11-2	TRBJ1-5	CASSPGTDNQPQHF	TGTGCCAGCAGCCCGGGGACGGACAATCAGCCCCAGCATTTT
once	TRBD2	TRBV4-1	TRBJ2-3	CASSQASTGGPSDTQYF	TGCGCCAGCAGCCAAGCGTCAACGGGGGGGCCGTCAGATACGCAGTATTTT
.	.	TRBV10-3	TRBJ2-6	CAITARALSGANVLTF	TGTGCCATCACGGCCAGGGCCCTCTCTGGGGCCAACGTCCTGACTTTC
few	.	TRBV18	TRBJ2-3	CASSPGGFPDTQYF	TGTGCCAGCTCACCAGGGGGGTTCCCAGATACGCAGTATTTT
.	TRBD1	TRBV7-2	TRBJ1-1	CASSLRTGGNEAFF	TGTGCCAGCAGCCTTAGGACAGGGGGGAATGAAGCTTTCTTT
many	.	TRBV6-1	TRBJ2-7	CASSDGLTYEQYF	TGTGCCAGCAGTGACGGCTTAACCTACGAGCAGTACTTC
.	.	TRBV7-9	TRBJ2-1	CASSLGSNEQFF	TGTGCCAGCAGCTTAGGTTCCAATGAGCAGTTCTTC
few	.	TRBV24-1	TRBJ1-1	CATSSGRDTEAFF	TGTGCCACCAGTTCGGGGCGGGACACTGAAGCTTTCTTT
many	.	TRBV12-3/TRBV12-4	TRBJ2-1	CASSSGLYNEQFF	TGTGCCAGCAGTTCGGGACTTTACAATGAGCAGTTCTTC
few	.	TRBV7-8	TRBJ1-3	CASSLEINGGVDTIYF	TGTGCCAGCAGCTTAGAAATTAACGGAGGGGTGGACACCATATATTTT
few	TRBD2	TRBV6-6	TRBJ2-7	CASSGREQYF	TGTGCCAGCAGCGGGAGGGAGCAGTACTTC
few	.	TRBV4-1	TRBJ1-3	CASSQDFGAGNTIYF	TGCGCCAGCAGCCAAGATTTCGGGGCTGGAAACACCATATATTTT
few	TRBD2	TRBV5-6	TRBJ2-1	CASSLVSGGAYNEQFF	TGTGCCAGCAGCTTGGTTAGCGGGGGAGCCTACAATGAGCAGTTCTTC
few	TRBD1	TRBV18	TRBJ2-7	CASSEGTVSEQYF	TGTGCCAGCTCTGAAGGGACAGTCTCCGAGCAGTACTTC
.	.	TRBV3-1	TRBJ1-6	CASSQGERLYNSPLHF	TGTGCCAGCAGCCAAGGGGAACGGCTCTATAATTCACCCCTCCACTTT
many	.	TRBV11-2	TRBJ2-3	CASSARLEPGTDTQYF	TGTGCCAGCAGCGCCCGACTAGAACCAGGCACAGATACGCAGTATTTT
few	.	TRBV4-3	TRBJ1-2	CASSPEGHGIDGYTF	TGCGCCAGCAGCCCAGAAGGGCACGGTATTGATGGCTACACCTTC
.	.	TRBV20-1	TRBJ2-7	CSATLTPSSYEQYF	TGCAGTGCCACGCTGACACCAAGCTCCTACGAGCAGTACTTC
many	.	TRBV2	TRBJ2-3	CASSLGPGTDTQYF	TGTGCCAGCTCACTAGGGCCCGGGACAGATACGCAGTATTTT
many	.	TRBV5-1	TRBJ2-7	CASSLGTLSYEQYF	TGCGCCAGCAGCCTCGGGACTCTTTCCTACGAGCAGTACTTC
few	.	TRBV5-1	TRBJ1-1	CASSLVADMNTEAFF	TGCGCCAGCAGCTTGGTGGCAGACATGAACACTGAAGCTTTCTTT
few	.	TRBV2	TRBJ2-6	CASSGDSSGANVLTF	TGTGCCAGCAGTGGTGATAGCTCTGGGGCCAACGTCCTGACTTTC
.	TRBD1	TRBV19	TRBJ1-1	CASRIGTGNEAFF	TGTGCCAGTAGGATTGGGACAGGGAACGAAGCTTTCTTT